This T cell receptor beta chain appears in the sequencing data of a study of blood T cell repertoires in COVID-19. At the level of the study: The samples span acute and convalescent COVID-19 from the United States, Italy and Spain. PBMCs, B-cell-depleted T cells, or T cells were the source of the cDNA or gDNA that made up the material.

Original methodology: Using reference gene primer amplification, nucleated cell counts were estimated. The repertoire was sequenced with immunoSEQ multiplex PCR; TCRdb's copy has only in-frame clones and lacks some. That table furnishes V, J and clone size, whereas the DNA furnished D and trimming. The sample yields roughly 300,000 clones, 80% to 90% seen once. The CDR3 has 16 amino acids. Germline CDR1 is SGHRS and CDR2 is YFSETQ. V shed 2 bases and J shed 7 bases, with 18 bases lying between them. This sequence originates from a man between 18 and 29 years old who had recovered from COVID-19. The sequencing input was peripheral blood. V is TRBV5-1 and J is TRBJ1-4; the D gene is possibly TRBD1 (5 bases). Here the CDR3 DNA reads TGCGCCAGCAGCTTACGAGGACAAACAGCGGGTGAAAAACTGTTTTTT. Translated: CASSLRGQTAGEKLFF. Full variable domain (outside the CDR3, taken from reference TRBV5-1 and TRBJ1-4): KAGVTQTPRYLIKTRGQQVTLSCSPISGHRSVSWYQQTPGQGLQFLFEYFSETQRNKGNFPGRFSGRQFSNSRSEMNVSTLELGDSALYLCASSLRGQTAGEKLFFGSGTQLSVL.